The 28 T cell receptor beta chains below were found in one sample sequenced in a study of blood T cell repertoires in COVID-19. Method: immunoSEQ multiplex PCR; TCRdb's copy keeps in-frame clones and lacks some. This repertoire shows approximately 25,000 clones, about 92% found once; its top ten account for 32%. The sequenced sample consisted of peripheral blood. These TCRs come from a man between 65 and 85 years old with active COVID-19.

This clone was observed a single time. The CDR3 nucleotides read TGCGCCAGCAGCCCCCGACAGGGCGAACCGAACACTGAAGCTTTCTTT. Encoded protein: CASSPRQGEPNTEAFF. V usage is TRBV4-1 and J usage is TRBJ1-1, with TRBD1 matching 7 bases. The CDR3 totals 16 residues. The ends lost 4 bases at V and 1 base at J; junction bases unmatched: 9. Germline V gene data show CDR1 as MGHRA and CDR2 as YSYEKL.

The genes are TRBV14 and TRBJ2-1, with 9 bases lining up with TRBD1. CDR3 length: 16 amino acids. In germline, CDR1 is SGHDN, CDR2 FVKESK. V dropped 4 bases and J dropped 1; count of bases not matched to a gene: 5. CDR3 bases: TGTGCCAGCAGCCCACTAGGACAGGGGTCCTACAATGAGCAGTTCTTC. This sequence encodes CASSPLGQGSYNEQFF. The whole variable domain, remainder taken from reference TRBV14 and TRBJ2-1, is EAGVTQFPSHSVIEKGQTVTLRCDPISGHDNLYWYRRVMGKEIKFLLHFVKESKQDESGMPNNRFLAERTGGTYSTLKVQPAELEDSGVYFCASSPLGQGSYNEQFFGPGTRLTVL.

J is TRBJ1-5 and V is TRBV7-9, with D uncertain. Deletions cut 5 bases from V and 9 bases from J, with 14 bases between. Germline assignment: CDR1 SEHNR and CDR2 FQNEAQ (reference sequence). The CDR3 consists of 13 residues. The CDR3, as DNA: TGTGCCAGCAGCGCGGGCCCTGCGGTGCCCCAGCATTTT. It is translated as CASSAGPAVPQHF.

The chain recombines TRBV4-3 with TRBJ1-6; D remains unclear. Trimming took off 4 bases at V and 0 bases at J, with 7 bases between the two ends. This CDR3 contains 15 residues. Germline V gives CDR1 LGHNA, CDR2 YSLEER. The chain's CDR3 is CASSLASSYNSPLHF. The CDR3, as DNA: TGCGCCAGCAGCCTAGCGAGCTCCTATAATTCACCCCTCCACTTT.

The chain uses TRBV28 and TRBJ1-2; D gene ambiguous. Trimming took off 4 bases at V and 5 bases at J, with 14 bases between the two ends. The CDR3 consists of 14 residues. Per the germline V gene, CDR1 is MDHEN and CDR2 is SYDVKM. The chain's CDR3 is CASSSRGGSYGYTF. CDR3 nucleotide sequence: TGTGCCAGCAGTTCCCGCGGCGGTTCTTATGGCTACACCTTC.

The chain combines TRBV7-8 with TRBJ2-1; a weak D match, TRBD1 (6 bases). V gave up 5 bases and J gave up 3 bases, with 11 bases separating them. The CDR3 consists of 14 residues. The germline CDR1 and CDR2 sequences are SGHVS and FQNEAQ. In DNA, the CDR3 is TGTGCCAGCAGCCACTGGGACAACTACAATGAGCAGTTCTTC. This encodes CASSHWDNYNEQFF.

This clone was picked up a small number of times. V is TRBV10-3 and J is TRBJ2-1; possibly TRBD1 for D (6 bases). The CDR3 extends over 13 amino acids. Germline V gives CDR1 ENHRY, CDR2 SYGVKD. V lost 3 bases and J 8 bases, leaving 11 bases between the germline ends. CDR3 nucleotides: TGTGCCATCAGTGATAGGGGGACGGATGAGCAGTTCTTC. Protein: CAISDRGTDEQFF.

In DNA, the CDR3 is TGTGCCAGCAGCTTAAGGGGTCCTAGCGGCACCGGGGAGCTGTTTTTT. Translating gives CASSLRGPSGTGELFF. The genes are TRBV7-3 and TRBJ2-2, with TRBD2 identical over 7 bases. J was trimmed by 4 bases and V by 1 base; bases with no gene match: 6. The CDR3 spans 16 residues. Germline-derived CDR1 and CDR2 are SGHTA and FQGTGA.

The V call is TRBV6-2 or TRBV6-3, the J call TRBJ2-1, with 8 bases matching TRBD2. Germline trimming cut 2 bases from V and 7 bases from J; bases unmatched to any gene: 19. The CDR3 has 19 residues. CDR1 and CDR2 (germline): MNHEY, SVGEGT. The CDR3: CASSYQAPGGPSKGNEQFF. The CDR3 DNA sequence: TGTGCCAGCAGTTACCAGGCTCCGGGAGGGCCGAGTAAGGGGAATGAGCAGTTCTTC.

The CDR3 sequence is CASSIERLAGVSNEQFF. CDR3 in DNA: TGTGCCAGTAGTATAGAGAGGCTAGCGGGAGTAAGCAATGAGCAGTTCTTC. The V gene is TRBV19, the J gene TRBJ2-1; 10 bases agree with TRBD2. Losses at the gene ends were 0 bases for V and 6 bases for J; bases not matched to a gene: 8. The CDR3 has 17 residues. Germline V gives CDR1 LNHDA, CDR2 SQIVND (reference sequence).

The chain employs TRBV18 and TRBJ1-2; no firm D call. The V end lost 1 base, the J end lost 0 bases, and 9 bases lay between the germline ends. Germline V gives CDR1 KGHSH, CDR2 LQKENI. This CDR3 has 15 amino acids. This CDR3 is CASSPLEKSNYGYTF. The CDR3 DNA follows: TGTGCCAGCTCACCACTGGAGAAGTCTAACTATGGCTACACCTTC. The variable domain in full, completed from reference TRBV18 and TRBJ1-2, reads NAGVMQNPRHLVRRRGQEARLRCSPMKGHSHVYWYRQLPEEGLKFMVYLQKENIIDESGMPKERFSAEFPKEGPSILRIQQVVRGDSAAYFCASSPLEKSNYGYTFGSGTRLTVV.

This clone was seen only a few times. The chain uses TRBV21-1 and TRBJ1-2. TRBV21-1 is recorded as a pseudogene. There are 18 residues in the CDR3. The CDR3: CASSKWGAGPCPVQGYTF. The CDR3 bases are TGTGCCAGCAGCAAATGGGGTGCGGGACCTTGCCCTGTGCAGGGCTACACCTTC.

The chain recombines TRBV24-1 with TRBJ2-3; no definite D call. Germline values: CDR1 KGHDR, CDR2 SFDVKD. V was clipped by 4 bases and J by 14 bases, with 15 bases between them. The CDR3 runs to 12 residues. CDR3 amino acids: CATSERLLKWYF. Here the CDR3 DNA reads TGTGCCACCAGTGAACGTCTACTTAAGTGGTATTTT.

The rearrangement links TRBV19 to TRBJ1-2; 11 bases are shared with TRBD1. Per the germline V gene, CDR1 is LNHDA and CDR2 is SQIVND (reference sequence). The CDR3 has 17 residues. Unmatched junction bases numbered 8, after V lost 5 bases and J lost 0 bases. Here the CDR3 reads CASSPGTGGKANYGYTF. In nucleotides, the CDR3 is TGTGCCAGTAGTCCCGGGACAGGGGGAAAAGCTAACTATGGCTACACCTTC.

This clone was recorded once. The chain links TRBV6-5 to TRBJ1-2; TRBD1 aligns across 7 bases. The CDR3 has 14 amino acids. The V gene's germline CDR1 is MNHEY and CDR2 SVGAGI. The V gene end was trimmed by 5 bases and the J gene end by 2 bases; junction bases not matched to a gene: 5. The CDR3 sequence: CASSITQGNYGYTF. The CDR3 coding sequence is TGTGCCAGCAGTATTACACAGGGGAACTATGGCTACACCTTC.

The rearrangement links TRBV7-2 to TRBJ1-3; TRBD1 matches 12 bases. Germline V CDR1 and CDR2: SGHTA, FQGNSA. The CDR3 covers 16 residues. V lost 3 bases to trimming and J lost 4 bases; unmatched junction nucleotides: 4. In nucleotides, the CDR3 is TGTGCCAGCAGCTTGGGACAGGGGGCAGGGGGAAACACCATATATTTT. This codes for CASSLGQGAGGNTIYF.

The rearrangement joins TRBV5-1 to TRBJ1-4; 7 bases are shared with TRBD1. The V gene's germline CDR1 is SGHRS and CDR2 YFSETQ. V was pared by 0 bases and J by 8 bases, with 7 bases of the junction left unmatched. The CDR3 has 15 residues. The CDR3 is CASSLARGAREKLFF. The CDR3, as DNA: TGCGCCAGCAGCTTGGCCAGGGGGGCAAGAGAAAAACTGTTTTTT.

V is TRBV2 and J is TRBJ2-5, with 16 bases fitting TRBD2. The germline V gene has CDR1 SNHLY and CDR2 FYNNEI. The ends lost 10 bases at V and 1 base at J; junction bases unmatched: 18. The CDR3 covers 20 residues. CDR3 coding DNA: TGTGCCAATCCAAGATACGGGACTAGCGGGAGGGGAAAGGGCCAAGAGACCCAGTACTTC. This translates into CANPRYGTSGRGKGQETQYF.

The DNA of the CDR3 is TGCGCCAGCAGCCATCAGGTGGATAGCTCCTACGAGCAGTACTTC. This gives the protein CASSHQVDSSYEQYF. The chain combines TRBV4-3 with TRBJ2-7; D is unresolved. V lost 3 bases and J 0 bases, leaving 12 bases between the germline ends. The CDR3 extends over 15 amino acids. The V gene's germline CDR1 is LGHNA and CDR2 YSLEER.

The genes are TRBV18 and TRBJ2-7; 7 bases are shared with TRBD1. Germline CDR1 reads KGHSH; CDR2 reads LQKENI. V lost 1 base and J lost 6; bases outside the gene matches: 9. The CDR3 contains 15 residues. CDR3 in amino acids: CASSPQGRGRAEQYF. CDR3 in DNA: TGTGCCAGCTCACCACAGGGTAGGGGGCGCGCCGAGCAGTACTTC.

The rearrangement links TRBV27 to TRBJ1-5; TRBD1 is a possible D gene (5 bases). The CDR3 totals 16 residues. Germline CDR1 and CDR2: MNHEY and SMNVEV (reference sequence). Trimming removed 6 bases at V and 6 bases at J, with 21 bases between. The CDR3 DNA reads TGTGCCAGCAGGCCAGAGGCGGGAGGGGTGGGTCAGCCCCAGCATTTT. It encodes CASRPEAGGVGQPQHF.

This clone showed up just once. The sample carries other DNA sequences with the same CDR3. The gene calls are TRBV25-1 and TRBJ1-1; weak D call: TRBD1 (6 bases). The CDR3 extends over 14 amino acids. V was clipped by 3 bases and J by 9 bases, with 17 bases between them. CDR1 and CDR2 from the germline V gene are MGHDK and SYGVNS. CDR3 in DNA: TGTGCCAGCAGTGATGGCTTTTTGGGGGCCCAAGCTTTCTTT. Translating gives CASSDGFLGAQAFF. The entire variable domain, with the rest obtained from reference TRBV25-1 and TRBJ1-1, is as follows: EADIYQTPRYLVIGTGKKITLECSQTMGHDKMYWYQQDPGMELHLIHYSYGVNSTEKGDLSSESTVSRIRTEHFPLTLESARPSHTSQYLCASSDGFLGAQAFFGQGTRLTVV.

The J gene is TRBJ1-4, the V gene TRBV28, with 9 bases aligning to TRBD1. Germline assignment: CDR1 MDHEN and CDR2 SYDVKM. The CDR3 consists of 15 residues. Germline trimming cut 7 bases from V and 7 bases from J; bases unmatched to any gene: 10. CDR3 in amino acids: CASNQLTGGLEKLFF. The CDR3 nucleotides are TGTGCCAGCAACCAACTCACAGGGGGCCTTGAAAAACTGTTTTTT.

This CDR3 reads CASSITGIPSNQPQHF. As DNA, the CDR3 is TGTGCCAGCAGTATAACAGGGATACCAAGCAATCAGCCCCAGCATTTT. The chain has TRBV6-6 and TRBJ1-5, with a weak D call TRBD1 (6 bases). The ends were cut back, 5 bases at V and 1 base at J, with 15 bases in the middle. This CDR3 contains 16 residues. Germline V gives CDR1 MNHNY, CDR2 SVGAGI (reference sequence).

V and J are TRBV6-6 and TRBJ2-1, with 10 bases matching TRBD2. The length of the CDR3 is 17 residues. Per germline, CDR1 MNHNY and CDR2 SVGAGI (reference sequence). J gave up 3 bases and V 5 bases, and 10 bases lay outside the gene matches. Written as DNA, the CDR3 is TGTGCCAGCAGTCCGGGCCTAGCGGGAGAGTTCTACAATGAGCAGTTCTTC. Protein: CASSPGLAGEFYNEQFF.

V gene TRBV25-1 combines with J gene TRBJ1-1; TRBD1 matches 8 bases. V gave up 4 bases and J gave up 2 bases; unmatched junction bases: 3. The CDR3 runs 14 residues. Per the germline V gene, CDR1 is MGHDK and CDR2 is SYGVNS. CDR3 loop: CASSGDRGNTEAFF. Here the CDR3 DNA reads TGTGCCAGCAGTGGAGACAGGGGTAACACTGAAGCTTTCTTT.

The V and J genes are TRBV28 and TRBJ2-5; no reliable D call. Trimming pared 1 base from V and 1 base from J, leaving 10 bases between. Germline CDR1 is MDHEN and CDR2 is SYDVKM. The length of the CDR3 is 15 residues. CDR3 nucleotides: TGTGCCAGCAGTTTATTAGGTAGCAGCCAAGAGACCCAGTACTTC. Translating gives CASSLLGSSQETQYF.

This CDR3 reads CASSLTRDRIPDEQYF. The CDR3 bases are TGTGCCAGCAGCTTAACAAGGGACAGGATCCCTGACGAGCAGTACTTC. V gene TRBV7-3 combines with J gene TRBJ2-7; TRBD1 matches at 8 bases. This CDR3 is 16 amino acids long. Germline V gene sequence: CDR1 SGHTA, CDR2 FQGTGA. J lost 5 bases, V lost 0 bases, and 9 bases had no gene match.